This T cell receptor beta chain appears in the sequencing data of a study of cytomegalovirus exposure and HLA in healthy donors. Findings and limits, study-wide: Later analysis revealed greater clonal expansion in HLA-associated TCR beta chains than in equally common others. Later on, an analysis showed TCR association rates differing by HLA locus, with DRB1 the most and HLA-C the fewest. In a later analysis, CMV-associated beta chains were mostly HLA-associated, it appeared.

V lost 0 bases and J lost 5; bases outside the gene matches: 7. CDR1 and CDR2 (germline): LGHNA, YSLEER. The CDR3 has 15 amino acids. Use of 60 Vbeta and 13 Jbeta primers characterized the PCR. The method was immunoSEQ multiplex PCR; TCRdb's version includes in-frame clones alone and lacks a portion of them. The table records 150,000 to 200,000 clones, 77% of them present only once. This clone showed up just a few times. What it binds is unknown. Donors showed nominal health when sampled, although they likely had unrecorded immune exposures. Sequenced input: PBMCs. The chain employs TRBV4-3 and TRBJ2-7, with TRBD1 matching over 7 bases. This sequence was found in a young man in good health and CMV-seronegative. The CDR3 sequence is CASSQDPGQGDEQYF. CDR3 sequence (DNA): TGCGCCAGCAGCCAAGATCCTGGGCAGGGGGACGAGCAGTACTTC.